Following are 11 T cell receptor beta chains from one sample sequenced in a study of blood T cell repertoires in COVID-19. TCRdb's copy holds only in-frame clones and misses some; the assay was immunoSEQ multiplex PCR. Of 240,000 or so clones in the sample, about 89% are singletons; the top ten hold about 9.3%. Sequencing was carried out using PBMCs or T cells enriched from blood (not recorded which). Receptor source: a man aged 35-49 years who had recovered from COVID-19.

This clone appeared a single time. This chain links TRBV19 with TRBJ1-4; tentative D call: TRBD1 (5 bases). This CDR3 is built from 14 residues. With 5 bases removed from V and 8 bases from J, the gap between germline ends came to 15 bases. Germline V gene sequence: CDR1 LNHDA, CDR2 SQIVND (reference sequence). In nucleotides, the CDR3 is TGTGCCAGTAGTTATGGGCAGGGTTTAGAAAAACTGTTTTTT. This translates into CASSYGQGLEKLFF.

The J gene is TRBJ1-6, the V gene TRBV18; D is possibly TRBD1 (6 bases). V dropped 8 bases and J dropped 0 bases, with 14 bases sitting between them. This CDR3 has 16 residues. The V gene's germline CDR1 is KGHSH and CDR2 LQKENI. CDR3 in DNA: TGTGCCAGCGGCCAGGGGCGAAGCTCCTATAATTCACCCCTCCACTTT. It codes for CASGQGRSSYNSPLHF.

The genes are TRBV6-1 and TRBJ1-4; 12 positions match TRBD1. Germline V gives CDR1 MNHNS, CDR2 SASEGT. V was clipped by 0 bases and J by 7 bases; unmatched bases: 3. The CDR3 contains 16 residues. The CDR3 nucleotides read TGTGCCAGCAGTGAAGCGTGGGACAGGGGGCCTGAAAAACTGTTTTTT. Amino acid sequence: CASSEAWDRGPEKLFF.

CDR3 nucleotides: TGTGCCAGCAGTTCCCCGGAGACAGGGGGCTATGGCTACACCTTC. Amino acid sequence: CASSSPETGGYGYTF. J is TRBJ1-2 and V is TRBV5-8; 9 bases line up with TRBD1. V shed 5 bases and J 4 bases; nucleotides not matched to a gene: 9. Germline V gene data show CDR1 as SGHTS and CDR2 as YDEGEE. CDR3 length: 15 residues.

The V call is TRBV11-2, the J call TRBJ2-7; 11 nucleotides match TRBD1. The CDR3 runs 15 residues. Germline V gene data show CDR1 as SGHAT and CDR2 as FQNNGV. The V and J ends lost 5 bases and 1 base, in that order; junction bases with no gene match: 4. The CDR3 loop is CASSTGTGGSYEQYF. For the CDR3, the DNA is TGTGCCAGCAGCACAGGGACAGGGGGGTCCTACGAGCAGTACTTC.

In this sample, this clone turned up once. This chain links TRBV30 with TRBJ1-2, with a weak D call TRBD1 (5 bases). The CDR3 contains 13 residues. The germline CDR1 and CDR2 sequences are GTSNPN and SVGIG (reference sequence). Trimming removed 2 bases at V and 5 bases at J, with 12 bases between. CDR3 residues: CAWSHPGGYGYTF. The CDR3 region has the DNA TGTGCCTGGAGTCATCCCGGGGGGTATGGCTACACCTTC.

The genes are TRBV5-1 and TRBJ2-3, with D perhaps matching TRBD2 (7 bases). Germline CDR1 is SGHRS and CDR2 is YFSETQ. The CDR3 has 15 amino acids. Trimming left V 0 bases short and J 4 bases short, with 12 bases between. CDR3 region: CASSLAGGPSDTQYF. CDR3 coding DNA: TGCGCCAGCAGCTTGGCCGGGGGGCCCTCAGATACGCAGTATTTT.

V usage is TRBV25-1 and J usage is TRBJ2-1; D possibly corresponds to TRBD1 (6 bases). In germline, CDR1 is MGHDK, CDR2 SYGVNS. This CDR3 comprises 14 residues. V lost 5 bases to trimming and J lost 7 bases, with 15 bases between them. This CDR3 reads CASSPLDSINEQFF. The CDR3 coding sequence is TGTGCCAGCAGTCCCCTGGACAGTATAAATGAGCAGTTCTTC.

The rearrangement links TRBV3-1 (or the pseudogene TRBV3-2) to TRBJ2-1; 8 nucleotides agree with TRBD1. V lost 0 bases, J lost 5 bases, and 9 bases stayed unmatched. Germline V gene data show CDR1 as LGHDT and CDR2 as YNNKEL (reference sequence). There are 17 residues in the CDR3. The CDR3 loop is CASSQEGRQGYDNEQFF. CDR3 nucleotide sequence: TGTGCCAGCAGCCAAGAAGGACGACAGGGGTACGACAATGAGCAGTTCTTC.

The chain carries TRBV14 and TRBJ1-3; possibly TRBD1 for D (5 bases). Trimming removed 0 bases at V and 2 bases at J, with 8 bases between. This CDR3 contains 15 residues. Germline V lookup: CDR1 SGHDN, CDR2 FVKESK. The CDR3 nucleotides are TGTGCCAGCAGCCAAGAAAGGACAACTGGAAACACCATATATTTT. It codes for CASSQERTTGNTIYF.

V is TRBV7-8 and J is TRBJ1-2; D possibly corresponds to TRBD1 (6 bases). The germline V gene has CDR1 SGHVS and CDR2 FQNEAQ. With 5 bases removed from V and 3 bases from J, the gap between germline ends came to 19 bases. The CDR3 runs to 16 residues. CDR3 coding DNA: TGTGCCAGCAGCCCCCGTATAGGGGGAATCGACTATGGCTACACCTTC. It encodes CASSPRIGGIDYGYTF.